The rows below give T cell receptor beta chains drawn from one sample of a study of human T cells and chemical hapten exposure. TCRdb used MiXCR to reprocess the RACE reads, holding one entry per CDR3 protein. The data hold 190,000 or so distinct CDR3 sequences, with roughly 30% observed a single time. Sequenced material: whole blood, taken in connection with sensitization to the hapten diphenylcyclopropenone (DPC). The origin of the receptors is a woman between 25 and 40 years old with alopecia areata. Some clones in this sample may be carry-over from other donors' samples. CDR3s include the opening cysteine and the closing phenylalanine or tryptophan. A D gene is named only where the DNA matches it firmly. Not all rows give a size; the values are once, few, many and, for expanded clones, a class.

few	TRBJ1-2	TRBV29-1	.	CSVDQQFTGYTF	TGCAGCGTTGATCAACAGTTTACTGGCTACACCTTC
once	TRBJ1-6	TRBV6-5	.	CASSYSGGELGSYNSPLHF	TGTGCCAGCAGTTACTCCGGGGGAGAGTTAGGCTCCTATAATTCACCCCTCCACTTT
.	TRBJ1-1	TRBV5-4	.	CASRLGTANTEAFF	TGTGCCAGCAGACTGGGGACGGCAAACACTGAAGCTTTCTTT
.	TRBJ1-2	TRBV4-3	TRBD1	CASSQETGTPYGYTF	TGCGCCAGCAGCCAAGAGACAGGGACCCCCTATGGCTACACCTTC
once	TRBJ1-1	TRBV27	.	CASRTLKGSEAFF	TGTGCCAGCAGGACCCTCAAGGGGTCTGAAGCTTTCTTT
few	TRBJ2-3	TRBV9	.	CASSARTSTDTQYF	TGTGCCAGCAGCGCTAGAACTAGCACAGATACGCAGTATTTT
.	TRBJ1-1	TRBV5-1	.	CASSPEWNTEAFF	TGCGCCAGCAGCCCTGAGTGGAACACTGAAGCTTTCTTT
.	TRBJ2-3	TRBV7-2	.	CASSPYTTDTQYF	TGTGCCAGCAGCCCGTACACCACAGATACGCAGTATTTT
few	TRBJ1-1	TRBV3-1	.	CASSQEWGRAKNTEAFF	TGTGCCAGCAGCCAAGAATGGGGCAGGGCGAAGAACACTGAAGCTTTCTTT
.	TRBJ1-2	TRBV6-5	TRBD1	CASRRIIWTGEDGYTF	TGTGCCAGCAGGAGGATAATATGGACAGGGGAGGATGGCTACACCTTC
.	TRBJ2-3	TRBV5-1	.	CASSLEGWTDTQYF	TGCGCCAGCAGCTTGGAAGGGTGGACAGATACGCAGTATTTT
.	TRBJ2-1	TRBV7-2	TRBD2	CASSLAGLAGGPGWNEQFF	TGTGCCAGCAGCTTAGCAGGTCTAGCGGGGGGGCCGGGGTGGAATGAGCAGTTCTTC
.	TRBJ2-1	TRBV11-2	TRBD2	CASSFGGGGGADEQFF	TGTGCCAGCAGCTTCGGTGGTGGCGGGGGGGCGGATGAGCAGTTCTTC
.	TRBJ2-7	TRBV10-3	TRBD1	CAISGGQEGLKHSYEQYF	TGTGCCATCAGTGGGGGACAGGAGGGACTTAAACACTCCTACGAGCAGTACTTC
few	TRBJ2-7	TRBV27	.	CASSSPDKLTYEQYF	TGTGCCAGCAGTTCACCGGACAAACTTACCTACGAGCAGTACTTC
.	TRBJ1-3	TRBV10-3	TRBD1	CAISDRQGAGNTIYF	TGTGCCATCAGTGATCGGCAGGGGGCTGGAAACACCATATATTTT
.	TRBJ2-7	TRBV10-3	TRBD2	CAISNGEGLYEQYF	TGTGCCATCAGTAATGGGGAGGGCCTTTACGAGCAGTACTTC
.	TRBJ2-1	TRBV9	.	CASSVVRGEQFF	TGTGCCAGCAGCGTAGTCCGGGGTGAGCAGTTCTTC
.	TRBJ2-7	TRBV10-3	TRBD1	CAISDLRDRGAYEQYF	TGTGCCATCAGTGATTTAAGGGACAGGGGTGCCTACGAGCAGTACTTC
.	TRBJ1-1	TRBV28	TRBD1	CASSTPGTVNTEAFF	TGTGCCAGCAGTACTCCCGGGACAGTGAACACTGAAGCTTTCTTT
few	TRBJ2-7	TRBV5-1	TRBD2	CASSLVAGGPPYEQYF	TGCGCCAGCAGCTTGGTCGCGGGAGGGCCCCCCTACGAGCAGTACTTC
.	TRBJ1-5	TRBV4-3	.	CASSQDSGIHLQPQHF	TGCGCCAGCAGCCAAGATTCCGGGATTCACCTCCAGCCCCAGCATTTT
few	TRBJ1-5	TRBV10-3	.	CAISESGPIGQPQHF	TGTGCCATCAGTGAGAGTGGACCGATCGGTCAGCCCCAGCATTTT
.	TRBJ1-2	TRBV28	.	CASSLGALGGYTF	TGTGCCAGCAGTTTGGGTGCTCTCGGAGGCTACACCTTC
.	TRBJ1-1	TRBV3-1	TRBD1	CASSFRQGLMNTEAFF	TGTGCCAGCAGCTTCCGACAGGGGCTCATGAACACTGAAGCTTTCTTT
.	TRBJ1-1	TRBV11-2	.	CASSLVKGTLNTEAFF	TGTGCCAGCAGCTTAGTTAAGGGCACCTTGAACACTGAAGCTTTCTTT
.	TRBJ2-1	TRBV28	.	CASSSPPSEGPEQFF	TGTGCCAGCAGTTCCCCCCCATCGGAGGGGCCTGAGCAGTTCTTC
.	TRBJ2-7	TRBV6-2/TRBV6-3	.	CASSHSSVREQYF	TGTGCCAGCAGTCACTCGTCGGTTCGCGAGCAGTACTTC
.	TRBJ1-2	TRBV29-1	.	CSVDTALYGYTF	TGCAGCGTTGATACAGCACTCTATGGCTACACCTTC
.	TRBJ2-1	TRBV5-1	TRBD1	CASSPPTGTYNEQFF	TGCGCCAGCAGCCCGCCGACAGGGACCTACAATGAGCAGTTCTTC
once	TRBJ2-7	TRBV15	.	CATSRDRGRASYEQYF	TGTGCCACCAGCAGAGATAGGGGCAGGGCCTCCTACGAGCAGTACTTC
.	TRBJ2-5	TRBV3-1	.	CASKGRETQYF	TGTGCCAGCAAGGGGAGAGAGACCCAGTACTTC
.	TRBJ2-3	TRBV29-1	TRBD1	CSVAWTGVRADTQYF	TGCAGCGTTGCGTGGACAGGGGTGAGGGCAGATACGCAGTATTTT